The TCR beta chain under discussion was sequenced for a study of blood T cell repertoires in COVID-19. CDR3 size: 15 residues. V gave up 4 bases and J gave up 0 bases, with 9 bases separating them. Germline CDR1 reads KGHSH; CDR2 reads LQKENI. Original methodology: Estimation of nucleated cell counts was performed using reference gene primer amplification. Clones were sequenced by immunoSEQ multiplex PCR, and TCRdb holds only the in-frame ones, with some missing. V, J and clone size are taken as reported in that table, and D and trimming were inferred from the DNA itself. The sample shows 250,000 to 350,000 clones, 70% to 85% of them seen only once.

This rearrangement joins TRBV18 to TRBJ2-2, with D perhaps TRBD1 (5 bases). Source material: peripheral blood. This TCR came from a human donor with COVID-19, enrolled during active disease. The donor label of this sample is uncertain. CDR3 amino acids: CASSQDTANTGELFF. The CDR3 coding sequence is TGTGCCAGCTCACAGGACACGGCGAACACCGGGGAGCTGTTTTTT.